The present T cell receptor beta chain was sequenced within a study of radiotherapy plus CTLA-4 blockade in lung cancer. Background on the study: Objective responses were seen in roughly 20% of patients, disease control in approximately 29%.

In germline, CDR1 is SGHKS, CDR2 YYEKEE (reference sequence). The CDR3 totals 15 residues. The V end lost 0 bases, the J end lost 3 bases, and 9 bases lay between the germline ends. Method: immunoSEQ multiplex PCR; TCRdb's copy keeps in-frame clones and lacks some. The sample holds around 110,000 clones, 81% seen once. The chain carries TRBV5-5 and TRBJ2-2; D ambiguous. The TCR was taken from a human donor with non-small cell lung cancer that progressed on radiotherapy plus ipilimumab. Some clones in this sample may be carry-over from other donors' samples. This specimen consisted of peripheral blood, obtained from a patient treated with radiotherapy plus ipilimumab. The CDR3 nucleotides read TGTGCCAGCAGCTTGGCGGTCCCCGACACCGGGGAGCTGTTTTTT. Amino acid sequence: CASSLAVPDTGELFF.